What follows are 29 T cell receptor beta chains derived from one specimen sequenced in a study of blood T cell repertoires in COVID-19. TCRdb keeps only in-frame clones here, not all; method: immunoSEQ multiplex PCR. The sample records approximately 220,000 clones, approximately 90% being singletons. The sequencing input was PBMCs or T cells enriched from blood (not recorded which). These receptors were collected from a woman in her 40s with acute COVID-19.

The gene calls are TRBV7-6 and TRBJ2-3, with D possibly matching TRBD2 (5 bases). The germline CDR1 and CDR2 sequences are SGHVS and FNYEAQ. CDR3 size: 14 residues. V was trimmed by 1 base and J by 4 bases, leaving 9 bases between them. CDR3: CASSLGGFSDTQYF. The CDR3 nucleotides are TGTGCCAGCAGCTTAGGCGGGTTCTCAGATACGCAGTATTTT.

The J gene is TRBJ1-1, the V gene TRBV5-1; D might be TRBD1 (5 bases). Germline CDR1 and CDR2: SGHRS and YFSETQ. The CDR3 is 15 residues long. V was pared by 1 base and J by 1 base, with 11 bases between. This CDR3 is CASSLSGSANTEAFF. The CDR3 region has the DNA TGCGCCAGCAGCTTGTCAGGGTCCGCGAACACTGAAGCTTTCTTT.

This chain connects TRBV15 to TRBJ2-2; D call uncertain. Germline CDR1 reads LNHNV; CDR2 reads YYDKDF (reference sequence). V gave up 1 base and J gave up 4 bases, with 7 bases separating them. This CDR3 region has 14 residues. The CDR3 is CATSRGGTTGELFF. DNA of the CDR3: TGTGCCACCAGCAGAGGAGGAACCACCGGGGAGCTGTTTTTT.

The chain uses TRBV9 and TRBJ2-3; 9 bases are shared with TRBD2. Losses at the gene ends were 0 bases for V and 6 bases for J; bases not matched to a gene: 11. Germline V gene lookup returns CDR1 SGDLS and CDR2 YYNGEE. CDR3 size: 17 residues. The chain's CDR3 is CASSVGGGGGAGDTQYF. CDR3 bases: TGTGCCAGCAGCGTAGGAGGAGGCGGGGGGGCCGGCGATACGCAGTATTTT.

Written as DNA, the CDR3 is TGTGCCAGCAGACCTAATAAGAACACTGAAGCTTTCTTT. It yields the protein CASRPNKNTEAFF. The chain combines TRBV7-8 with TRBJ1-1; D call uncertain. The CDR3 contains 13 residues. The V and J ends lost 6 bases and 1 base respectively, with 9 bases between them. CDR1 is SGHVS and CDR2 is FQNEAQ in the germline V gene.

This chain's CDR3 is CASSLAGAGNTIYF. CDR3 bases: TGTGCCAGCAGCTTAGCGGGGGCAGGAAACACCATATATTTT. V is TRBV7-8 and J is TRBJ1-3; maybe TRBD1 (6 bases). The CDR3 extends over 14 amino acids. The V gene's germline CDR1 is SGHVS and CDR2 FQNEAQ. Trimming removed 0 bases at V and 4 bases at J, with 7 bases between.

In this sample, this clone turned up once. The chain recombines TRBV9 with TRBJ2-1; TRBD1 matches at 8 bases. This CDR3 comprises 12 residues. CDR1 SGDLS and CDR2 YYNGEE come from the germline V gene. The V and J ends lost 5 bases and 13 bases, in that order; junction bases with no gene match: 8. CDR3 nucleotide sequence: TGTGCCAGCAGTATAGACAGGGGTGAACAGTTCTTC. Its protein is CASSIDRGEQFF.

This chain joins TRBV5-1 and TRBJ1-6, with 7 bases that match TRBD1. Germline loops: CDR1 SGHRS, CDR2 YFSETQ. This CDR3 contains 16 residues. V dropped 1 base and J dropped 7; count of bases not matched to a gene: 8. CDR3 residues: CASSLRSGGKNSPLHF. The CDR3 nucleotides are TGCGCCAGCAGCTTGAGATCAGGGGGAAAGAATTCACCCCTCCACTTT.

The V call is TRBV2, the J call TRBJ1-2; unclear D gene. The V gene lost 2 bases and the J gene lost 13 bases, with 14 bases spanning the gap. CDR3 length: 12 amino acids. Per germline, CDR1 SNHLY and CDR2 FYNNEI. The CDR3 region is CASSESLEGSTF. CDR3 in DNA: TGTGCCAGCAGTGAAAGTTTAGAGGGTTCCACCTTC.

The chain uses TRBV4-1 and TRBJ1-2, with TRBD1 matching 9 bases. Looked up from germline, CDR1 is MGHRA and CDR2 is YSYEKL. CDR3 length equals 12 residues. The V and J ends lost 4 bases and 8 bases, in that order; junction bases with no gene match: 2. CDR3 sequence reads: CASSPGQGGYTF. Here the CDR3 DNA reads TGCGCCAGCAGCCCCGGACAGGGGGGCTACACCTTC.

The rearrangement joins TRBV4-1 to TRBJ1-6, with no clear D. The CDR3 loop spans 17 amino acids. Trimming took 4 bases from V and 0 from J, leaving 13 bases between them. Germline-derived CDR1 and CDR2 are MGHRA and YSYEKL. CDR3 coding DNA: TGCGCCAGCAGCCGCTTTACCCCGAGCTCCTATAATTCACCCCTCCACTTT. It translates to CASSRFTPSSYNSPLHF.

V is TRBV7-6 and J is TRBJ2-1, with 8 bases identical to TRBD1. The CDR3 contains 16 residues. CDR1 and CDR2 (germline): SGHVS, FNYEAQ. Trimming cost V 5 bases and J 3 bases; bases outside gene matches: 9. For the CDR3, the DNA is TGTGCCAGCAGCACTCTGAGACAGGGGAACTACAATGAGCAGTTCTTC. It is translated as CASSTLRQGNYNEQFF.

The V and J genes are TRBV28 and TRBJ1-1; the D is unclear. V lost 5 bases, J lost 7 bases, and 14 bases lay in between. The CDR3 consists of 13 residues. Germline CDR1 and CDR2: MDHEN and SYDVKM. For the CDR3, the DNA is TGTGCCAGCAGTGAAACCACAGTTGATGAAGCTTTCTTT. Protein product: CASSETTVDEAFF.

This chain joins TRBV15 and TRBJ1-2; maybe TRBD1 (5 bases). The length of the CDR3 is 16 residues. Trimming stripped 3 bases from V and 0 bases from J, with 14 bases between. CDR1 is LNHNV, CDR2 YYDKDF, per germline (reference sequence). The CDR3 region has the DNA TGTGCCACCAGCAGGCCGACAGCCTTAGCTAACTATGGCTACACCTTC. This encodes CATSRPTALANYGYTF. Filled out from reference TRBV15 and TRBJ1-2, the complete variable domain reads DAMVIQNPRYQVTQFGKPVTLSCSQTLNHNVMYWYQQKSSQAPKLLFHYYDKDFNNEADTPDNFQSRRPNTSFCFLDIRSPGLGDTAMYLCATSRPTALANYGYTFGSGTRLTVV.

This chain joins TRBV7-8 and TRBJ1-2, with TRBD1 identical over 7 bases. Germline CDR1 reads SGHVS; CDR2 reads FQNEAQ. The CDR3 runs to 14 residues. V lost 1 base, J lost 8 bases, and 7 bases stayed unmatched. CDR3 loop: CASSLVEGAKGYTF. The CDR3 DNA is TGTGCCAGCAGCTTAGTAGAGGGGGCAAAGGGCTACACCTTC. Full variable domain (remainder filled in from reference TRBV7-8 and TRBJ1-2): GAGVSQSPRYKVAKRGQDVALRCDPISGHVSLFWYQQALGQGPEFLTYFQNEAQLDKSGLPSDRFFAERPEGSVSTLKIQRTQQEDSAVYLCASSLVEGAKGYTFGSGTRLTVV.

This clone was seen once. As DNA, the CDR3 is TGTGCCAGCAGTTCTACAGCCTCTGGAAACACCATATATTTT. This codes for CASSSTASGNTIYF. V and J are TRBV6-2 or TRBV6-3 and TRBJ1-3; D gene unclear. V was pared by 4 bases and J by 0 bases, with 7 bases between. Looked up from germline, CDR1 is MNHEY and CDR2 is SVGEGT. This CDR3 has 14 residues.

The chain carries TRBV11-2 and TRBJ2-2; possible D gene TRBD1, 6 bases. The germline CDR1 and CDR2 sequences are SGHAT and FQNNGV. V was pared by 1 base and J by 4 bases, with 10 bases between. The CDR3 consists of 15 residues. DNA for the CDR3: TGTGCCAGCAGCTTAGGGACAGCTACCACCGGGGAGCTGTTTTTT. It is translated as CASSLGTATTGELFF.

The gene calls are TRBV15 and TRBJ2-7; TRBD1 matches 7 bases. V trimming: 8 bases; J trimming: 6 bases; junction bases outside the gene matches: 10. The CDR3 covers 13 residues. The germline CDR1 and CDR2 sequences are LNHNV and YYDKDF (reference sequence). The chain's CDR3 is CATRTGGTSEQYF. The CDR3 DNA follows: TGTGCCACCCGGACAGGTGGTACCTCCGAGCAGTACTTC.

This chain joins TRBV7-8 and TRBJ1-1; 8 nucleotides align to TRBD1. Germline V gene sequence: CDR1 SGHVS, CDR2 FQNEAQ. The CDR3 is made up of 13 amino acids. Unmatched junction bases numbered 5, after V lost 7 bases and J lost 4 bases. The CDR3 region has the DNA TGTGCCAGCACCGACAGGGGTAGCACTGAAGCTTTCTTT. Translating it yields CASTDRGSTEAFF.

The CDR3 DNA sequence: TGTGCCAGCAGCCCCTGGACAGGGGAAGACGCCTATGGCTACACCTTC. Its protein product is CASSPWTGEDAYGYTF. The chain uses TRBV7-8 and TRBJ1-2; 9 nucleotides align to TRBD1. With 5 bases clipped from V and 4 bases from J, the junction kept 11 bases outside the gene matches. The CDR3 spans 16 residues. Germline CDR1 and CDR2: SGHVS and FQNEAQ.

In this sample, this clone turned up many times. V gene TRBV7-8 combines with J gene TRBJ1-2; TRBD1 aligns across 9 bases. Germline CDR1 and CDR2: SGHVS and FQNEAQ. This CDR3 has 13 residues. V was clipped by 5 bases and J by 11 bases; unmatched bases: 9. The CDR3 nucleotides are TGTGCCAGCAGCACCCGGGACAGGGCGGGTTACACCTTC. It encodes CASSTRDRAGYTF.

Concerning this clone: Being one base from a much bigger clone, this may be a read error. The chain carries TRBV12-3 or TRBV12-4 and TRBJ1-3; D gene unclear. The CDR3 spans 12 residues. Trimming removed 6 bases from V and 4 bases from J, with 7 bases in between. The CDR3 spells CASRVRGNTIYF. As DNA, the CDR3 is TGTGCCAGCAGGGTCAGGGGAAACACCATATATTTT.

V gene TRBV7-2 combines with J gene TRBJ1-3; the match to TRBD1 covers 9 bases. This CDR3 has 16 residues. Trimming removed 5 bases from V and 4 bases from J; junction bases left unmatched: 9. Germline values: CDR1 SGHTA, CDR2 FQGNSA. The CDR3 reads CASSRIDRGAGNTIYF. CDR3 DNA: TGTGCCAGCAGCAGGATAGACAGGGGGGCCGGAAACACCATATATTTT.

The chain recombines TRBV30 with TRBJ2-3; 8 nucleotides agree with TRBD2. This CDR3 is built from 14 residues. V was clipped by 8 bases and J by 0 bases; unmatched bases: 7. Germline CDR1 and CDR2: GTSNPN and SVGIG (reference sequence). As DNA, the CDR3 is TGTGCCGGAAAGCGGGGGCTTAGCACAGATACGCAGTATTTT. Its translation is CAGKRGLSTDTQYF.

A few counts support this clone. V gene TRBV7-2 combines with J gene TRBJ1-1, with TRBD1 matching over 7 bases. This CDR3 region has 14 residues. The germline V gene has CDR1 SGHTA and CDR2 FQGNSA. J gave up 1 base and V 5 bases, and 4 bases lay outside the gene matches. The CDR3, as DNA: TGTGCCAGCAGCCTCCGGACAGGGAACACTGAAGCTTTCTTT. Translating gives CASSLRTGNTEAFF.

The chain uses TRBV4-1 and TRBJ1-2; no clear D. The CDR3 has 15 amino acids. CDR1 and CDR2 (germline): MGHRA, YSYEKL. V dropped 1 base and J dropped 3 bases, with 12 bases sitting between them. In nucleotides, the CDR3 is TGCGCCAGCAGCCAAGCCGACCGACAAGACTATGGCTACACCTTC. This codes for CASSQADRQDYGYTF.

The CDR3 here is CASSLVFGQQIGKLFF. The CDR3 DNA sequence: TGTGCCAGCAGCTTAGTATTCGGACAGCAGATCGGAAAACTGTTTTTT. The chain employs TRBV7-8 and TRBJ1-4; weak D call: TRBD1 (6 bases). This CDR3 comprises 16 residues. Germline assignment: CDR1 SGHVS and CDR2 FQNEAQ. V lost 1 base and J lost 10, with 19 bases in between.

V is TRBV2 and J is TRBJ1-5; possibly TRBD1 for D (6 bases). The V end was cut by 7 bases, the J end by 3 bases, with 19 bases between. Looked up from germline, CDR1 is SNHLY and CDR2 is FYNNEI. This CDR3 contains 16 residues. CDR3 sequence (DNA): TGTGCCAGCAACTCTTTGGACAGTTCCCTCAATCAGCCCCAGCATTTT. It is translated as CASNSLDSSLNQPQHF.

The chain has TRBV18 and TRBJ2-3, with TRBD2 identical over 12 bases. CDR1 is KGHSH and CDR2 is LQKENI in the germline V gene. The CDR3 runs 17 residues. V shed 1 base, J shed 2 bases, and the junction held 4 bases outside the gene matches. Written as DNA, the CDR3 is TGTGCCAGCTCACCACGACTAGCGGGGGCTGCCACAGATACGCAGTATTTT. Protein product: CASSPRLAGAATDTQYF.